Listed here are 6 T cell receptor beta chains from one sample, sequenced in a study of a mutant IDH1 vaccine in newly diagnosed glioma. Time point of the sample: week 11, during vaccination. Every single dose of the vaccine, 300 ug of mutant IDH1 20-mer peptide, came with topical imiquimod. Profiled with immunoSEQ multiplex PCR; TCRdb holds only in-frame clones, not every one. This repertoire shows tens of thousands of clones, just over 70% found once; its top ten account for approximately 9.9%. These TCRs' antigens remain unknown. The sequences come from peripheral blood mononuclear cells (PBMCs), collected from a glioma patient whose treatment included an IDH1 peptide vaccine. The source of these receptors is a man aged 18-30 years with glioma. Some clones in this sample may be carry-over from other donors' samples.

The J gene is TRBJ1-2, the V gene TRBV2; 8 bases are a match to TRBD1. The V and J ends lost 6 bases and 8 bases, in that order; junction bases with no gene match: 11. The CDR3 is made up of 14 amino acids. In germline, CDR1 is SNHLY, CDR2 FYNNEI. The CDR3 coding sequence is TGTGCCAGCAGGGTAGGACAGGGAGGGTCGGGCTACACCTTC. Its protein product is CASRVGQGGSGYTF.

This rearrangement joins TRBV6-1 to TRBJ2-4, with 7 positions matching TRBD2. Germline V gives CDR1 MNHNS, CDR2 SASEGT. The CDR3 totals 14 residues. Trimming removed 9 bases from V and 1 base from J; junction bases left unmatched: 6. CDR3 DNA sequence: TGTGCCAGTTACTTGGGGGGGGCCAAAAACATTCAGTACTTC. It codes for CASYLGGAKNIQYF.

On this clone itself: Germline and junction disagree at one end, which may indicate a read error. The chain recombines TRBV7-7 with TRBJ2-5, with D perhaps matching TRBD1 or TRBD2 (5 bases each). Per germline, CDR1 SSHAT and CDR2 FNYEAQ (reference sequence). There are 14 residues in the CDR3. DNA of the CDR3: TGTGCTAGCAGCTTAGAGGGGATTCCAGAGACCCAGTACTTC. Protein: CASSLEGIPETQYF. Full variable domain (missing parts from reference TRBV7-7 and TRBJ2-5): GAGVSQSPRYKVTKRGQDVTLRCDPISSHATLYWYQQALGQGPEFLTYFNYEAQPDKSGLPSDRFSAERPEGSISTLTIQRTEQRDSAMYRCASSLEGIPETQYFGPGTRLLVL.

The chain employs TRBV29-1 and TRBJ1-2; maybe TRBD1 (5 bases). With 2 bases removed from V and 8 bases from J, the gap between germline ends came to 9 bases. There are 11 residues in the CDR3. From germline, CDR1 is SQVTM and CDR2 ANQGSEA. CDR3 nucleotide sequence: TGCAGCGTTGAAAGGGGTGGCGGCTACACCTTC. It is translated as CSVERGGGYTF.

The chain uses TRBV5-1 and TRBJ2-5, with 7 nucleotides matching TRBD2. This CDR3 comprises 14 residues. Trimming took 4 bases from V and 2 from J; bases not matched to a gene: 5. Germline V gene lookup returns CDR1 SGHRS and CDR2 YFSETQ. The CDR3 nucleotides are TGCGCCAGCAGCCCGGCGGGAGTTCAAGAGACCCAGTACTTC. It specifies CASSPAGVQETQYF.

Here the CDR3 DNA reads TGTGCCAGCAGCTTCTCCACAGGGTACGGCTACACCTTC. This encodes CASSFSTGYGYTF. This chain links TRBV5-6 with TRBJ1-2; TRBD1 is a possible D gene (6 bases). CDR1 is SGHDT and CDR2 is YYEEEE in the germline V gene. The CDR3 totals 13 residues. V lost 2 bases and J lost 8, with 13 bases in between.